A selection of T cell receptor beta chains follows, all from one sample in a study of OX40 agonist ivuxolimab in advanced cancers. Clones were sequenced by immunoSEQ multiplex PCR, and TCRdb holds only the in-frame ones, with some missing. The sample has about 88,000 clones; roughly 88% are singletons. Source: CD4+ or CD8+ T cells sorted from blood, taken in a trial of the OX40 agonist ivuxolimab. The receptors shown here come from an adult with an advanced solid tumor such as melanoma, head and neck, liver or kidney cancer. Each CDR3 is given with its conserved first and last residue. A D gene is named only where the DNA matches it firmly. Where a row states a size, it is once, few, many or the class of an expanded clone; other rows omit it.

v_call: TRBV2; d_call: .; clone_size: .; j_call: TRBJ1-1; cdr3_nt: TGTGCCAGCCACGCCGACCCTCCCGGGACTGAAGCTTTCTTT; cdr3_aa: CASHADPPGTEAFF
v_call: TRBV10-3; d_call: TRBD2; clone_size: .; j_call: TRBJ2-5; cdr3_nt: TGTGCCATCAGTGAGCCGCTAGCGGGAACGGGAGAGACCCAGTACTTC; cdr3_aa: CAISEPLAGTGETQYF
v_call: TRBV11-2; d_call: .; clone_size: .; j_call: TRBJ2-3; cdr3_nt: TGTGCCAGCAGCCCGAGTTCACTCGGTACGCAGTATTTT; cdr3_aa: CASSPSSLGTQYF
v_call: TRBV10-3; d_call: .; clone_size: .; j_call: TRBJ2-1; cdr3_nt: TGTGCCACCGGAGGGGGCAACAATGAGCAGTTCTTC; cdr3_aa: CATGGGNNEQFF
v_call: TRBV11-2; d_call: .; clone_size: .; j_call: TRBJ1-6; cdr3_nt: TGTGCCAGCAGCTTTGGGGCGGGGGATTCACCCCTCCACTTT; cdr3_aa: CASSFGAGDSPLHF
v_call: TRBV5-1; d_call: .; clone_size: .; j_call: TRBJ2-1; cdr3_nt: TGCGCCAGCTCCTCCTCCGGGGTTTGGGGCAGCTCCTACAATGAGCAGTTCTTC; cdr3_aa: CASSSSGVWGSSYNEQFF
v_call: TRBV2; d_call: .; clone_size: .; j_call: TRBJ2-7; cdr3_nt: TGTGCCAGCAGGGAGGGGACCCACGTCCCATTAGGCGAGCAGTACTTC; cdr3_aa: CASREGTHVPLGEQYF
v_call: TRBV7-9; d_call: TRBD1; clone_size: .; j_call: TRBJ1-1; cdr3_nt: TGTGCCAGCAGCTTATCAGGGGGGCAAGGAGCTTTCTTT; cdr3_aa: CASSLSGGQGAFF
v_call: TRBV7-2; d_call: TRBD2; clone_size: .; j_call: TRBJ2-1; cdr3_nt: TGTGCCAGCAGCTTGCGGGAGAGGTCGCGGAATGAGCAGTTCTTC; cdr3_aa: CASSLRERSRNEQFF
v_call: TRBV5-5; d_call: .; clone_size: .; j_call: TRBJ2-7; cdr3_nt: TGTGCCAGCAGGGCGCATGGCAGGTTGGGTTTTGGAACCTACGAGCAGTACTTC; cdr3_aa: CASRAHGRLGFGTYEQYF
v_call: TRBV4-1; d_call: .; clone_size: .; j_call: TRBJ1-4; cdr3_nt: TGCGCCAGCAGCCAAGTCCCAGGGGTTAATGAAAAACTGTTTTTT; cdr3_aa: CASSQVPGVNEKLFF
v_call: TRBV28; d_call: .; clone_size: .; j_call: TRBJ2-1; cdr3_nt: TGTGCCAGCAGGGACGACAGGTTCAGCTCCTACAATGAGCAGTTCTTC; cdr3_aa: CASRDDRFSSYNEQFF
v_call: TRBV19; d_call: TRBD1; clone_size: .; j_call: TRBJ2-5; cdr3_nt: TGTGCCAGTAGCCTCACCGGGACAGGGGGAGAGACCCAGTACTTC; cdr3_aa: CASSLTGTGGETQYF
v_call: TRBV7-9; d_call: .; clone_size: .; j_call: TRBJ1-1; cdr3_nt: TGTGCCAGCCGGGGCAGGATGAACACTGAAGCTTTCTTT; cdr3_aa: CASRGRMNTEAFF
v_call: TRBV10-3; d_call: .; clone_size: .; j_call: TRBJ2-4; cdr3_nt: TGTGCCATCAGTGAGTCGAGTATTGGGATAAAAAACATTCAGTACTTC; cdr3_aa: CAISESSIGIKNIQYF
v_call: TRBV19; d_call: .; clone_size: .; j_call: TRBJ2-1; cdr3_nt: TGTGCCAGTAGTGTCGACAGTAACAATGAGCAGTTCTTC; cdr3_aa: CASSVDSNNEQFF
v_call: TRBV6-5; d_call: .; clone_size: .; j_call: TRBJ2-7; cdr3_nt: TGTGCCAGCAGCCCAGGGTTTGGCGAGCAGTACTTC; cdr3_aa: CASSPGFGEQYF
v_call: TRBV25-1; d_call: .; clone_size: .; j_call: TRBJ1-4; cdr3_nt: TGTGCCAGCAGTGCTGCAACTAATGAAAAACTGTTTTTT; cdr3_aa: CASSAATNEKLFF
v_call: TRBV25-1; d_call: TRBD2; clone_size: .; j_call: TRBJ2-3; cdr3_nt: TGTGCCAGCAGTGGATGGACTAGCGGGACTCCCACAGATACGCAGTATTTT; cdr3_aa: CASSGWTSGTPTDTQYF
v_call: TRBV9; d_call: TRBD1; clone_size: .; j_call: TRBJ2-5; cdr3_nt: TGTGCCAGCGGACAGGGGCTCCAAGAGACCCAGTACTTC; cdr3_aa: CASGQGLQETQYF
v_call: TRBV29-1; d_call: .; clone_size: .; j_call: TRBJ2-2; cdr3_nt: TGCAGCGCAGGGGCGACCACCGGGGAGCTGTTTTTT; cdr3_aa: CSAGATTGELFF
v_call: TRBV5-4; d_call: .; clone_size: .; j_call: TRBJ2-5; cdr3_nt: TGTGCCAGCAGCTCCCAGAAGGACGCCTGGGAGACCCAGTACTTC; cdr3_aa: CASSSQKDAWETQYF
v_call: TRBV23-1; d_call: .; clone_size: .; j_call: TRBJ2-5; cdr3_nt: TGCGCCAGCAATGGTCTCGGTCTACGCGGACCGGGTCGCCGGGAGCAGTACTTC; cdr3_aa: CASNGLGLRGPGRREQYF
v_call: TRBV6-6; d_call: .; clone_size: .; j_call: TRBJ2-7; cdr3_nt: TGTGCCAGCAGTCCCGGGACTGACTACGAGCAGTACTTC; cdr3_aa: CASSPGTDYEQYF
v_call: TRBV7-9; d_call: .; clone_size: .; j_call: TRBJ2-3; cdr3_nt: TGTGCCAGCAGCGAACCACTGGGCCGTGCAGATACGCAGTATTTT; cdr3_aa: CASSEPLGRADTQYF
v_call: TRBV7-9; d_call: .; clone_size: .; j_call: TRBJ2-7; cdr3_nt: TGTGCCAGCCGCGCAGGTCTCGACGAGCAGTACTTC; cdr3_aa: CASRAGLDEQYF
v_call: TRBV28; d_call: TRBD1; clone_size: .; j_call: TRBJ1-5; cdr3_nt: TGTGCCAGCAGTTTTTCGTGGGACAGGCCCCAACAGCCCCAGCATTTT; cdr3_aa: CASSFSWDRPQQPQHF
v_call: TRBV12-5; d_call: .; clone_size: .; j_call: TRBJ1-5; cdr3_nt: TGTGCTAGTGGTTTGGTACCCCACCCTGTTCGGGTCAATCAGCCCCAGCATTTT; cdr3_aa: CASGLVPHPVRVNQPQHF
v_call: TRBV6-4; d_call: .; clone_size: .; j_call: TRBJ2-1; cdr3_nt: TGTGCCAGCAGTGAGGGGGGGCACAATGAGCAGTTCTTC; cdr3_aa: CASSEGGHNEQFF
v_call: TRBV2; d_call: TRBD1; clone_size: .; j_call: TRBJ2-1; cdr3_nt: TGTGCCAGCAGGACCGGCCAGGGGGCGATCAATGAGCAGTTCTTC; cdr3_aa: CASRTGQGAINEQFF
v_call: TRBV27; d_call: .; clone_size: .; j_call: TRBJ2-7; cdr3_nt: TGTGCCAGCAGTGCCACAGGGAACCCCTACGAGCAGTACTTC; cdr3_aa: CASSATGNPYEQYF
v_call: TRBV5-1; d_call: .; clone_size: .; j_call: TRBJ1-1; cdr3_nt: TGCGCCAGCAGCTGGGGCAGCGGGACCACTGAAGCTTTCTTT; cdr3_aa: CASSWGSGTTEAFF
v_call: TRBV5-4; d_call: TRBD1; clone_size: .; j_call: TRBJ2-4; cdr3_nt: TGTGCCAGCAGCCCGGACAGGGCAGTTTCGGAAAACATTCAGTACTTC; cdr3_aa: CASSPDRAVSENIQYF
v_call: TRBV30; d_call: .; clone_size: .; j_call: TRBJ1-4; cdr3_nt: TGTGCCTGGGACGGACCTATGGGGGAAAAACTGTTTTTT; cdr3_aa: CAWDGPMGEKLFF
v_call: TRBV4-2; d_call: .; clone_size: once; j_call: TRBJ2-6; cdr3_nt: TGTGCCAGCAGCCAAGATGGTAACGGTGTAACTGGGGCCAACGTCCTGACTTTC; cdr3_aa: CASSQDGNGVTGANVLTF
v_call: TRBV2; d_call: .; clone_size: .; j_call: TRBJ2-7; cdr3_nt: TGTGCCAGCACCCGACTAGGGGGAAACGAGCAGTACTTC; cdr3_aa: CASTRLGGNEQYF
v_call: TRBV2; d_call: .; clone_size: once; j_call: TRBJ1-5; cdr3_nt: TGTGCCAGCCGCCAATACACTAATCAGCCCCAGCATTTT; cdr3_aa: CASRQYTNQPQHF
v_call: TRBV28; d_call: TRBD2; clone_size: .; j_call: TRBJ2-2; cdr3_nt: TGTGCCAGCAGTTCCGGTGAGCTAGCGGGGAACACCGGGGAGCTGTTTTTT; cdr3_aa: CASSSGELAGNTGELFF
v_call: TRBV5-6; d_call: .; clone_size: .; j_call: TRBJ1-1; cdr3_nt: TGTGCCAGCAGCGTTGGGGGGGGGCCGGGGACTGAAGCTTTCTTT; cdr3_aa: CASSVGGGPGTEAFF
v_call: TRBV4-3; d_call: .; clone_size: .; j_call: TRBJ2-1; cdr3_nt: TGCGCCAGCAGCCAAGACGGGGTGACGCGATACAATGAGCAGTTCTTC; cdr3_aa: CASSQDGVTRYNEQFF
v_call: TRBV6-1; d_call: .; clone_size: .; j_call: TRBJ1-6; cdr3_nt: TGTGCCAGCAGTGAATCCGTTGCTTCACCCCTCCACTTT; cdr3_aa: CASSESVASPLHF
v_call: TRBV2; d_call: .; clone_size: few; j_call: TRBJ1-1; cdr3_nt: TGTGCCAGGGTATCTGGATCCCTGTCTGGCATGAACACTGAAGCTTTCTTT; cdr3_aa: CARVSGSLSGMNTEAFF